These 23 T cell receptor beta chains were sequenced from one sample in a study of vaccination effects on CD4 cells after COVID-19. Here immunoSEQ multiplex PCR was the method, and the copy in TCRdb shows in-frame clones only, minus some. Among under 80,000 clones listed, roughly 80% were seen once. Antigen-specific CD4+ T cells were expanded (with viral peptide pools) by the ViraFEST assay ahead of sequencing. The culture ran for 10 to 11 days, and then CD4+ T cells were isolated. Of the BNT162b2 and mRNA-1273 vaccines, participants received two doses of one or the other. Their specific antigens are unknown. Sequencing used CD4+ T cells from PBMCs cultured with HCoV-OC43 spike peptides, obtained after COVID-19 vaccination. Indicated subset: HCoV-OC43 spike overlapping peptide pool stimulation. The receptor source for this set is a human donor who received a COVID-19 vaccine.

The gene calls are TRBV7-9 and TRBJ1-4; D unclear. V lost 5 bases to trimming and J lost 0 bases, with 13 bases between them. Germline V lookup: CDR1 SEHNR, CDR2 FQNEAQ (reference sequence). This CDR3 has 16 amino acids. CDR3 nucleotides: TGTGCCAGCAGCGCCCCACGGGCAACAACTAATGAAAAACTGTTTTTT. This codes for CASSAPRATTNEKLFF.

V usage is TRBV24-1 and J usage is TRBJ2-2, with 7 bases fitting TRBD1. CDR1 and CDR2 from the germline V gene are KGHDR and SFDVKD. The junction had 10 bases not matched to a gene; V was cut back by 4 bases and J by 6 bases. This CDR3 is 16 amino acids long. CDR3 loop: CATSDPTGSEAGELFF. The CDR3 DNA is TGTGCCACCAGTGACCCGACAGGGTCCGAAGCCGGGGAGCTGTTTTTT.

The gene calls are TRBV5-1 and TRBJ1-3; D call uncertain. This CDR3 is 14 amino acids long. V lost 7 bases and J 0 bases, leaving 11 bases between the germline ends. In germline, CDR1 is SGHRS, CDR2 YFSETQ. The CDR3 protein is CASRPTVSGNTIYF. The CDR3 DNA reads TGCGCCAGCCGACCGACGGTCTCTGGAAACACCATATATTTT. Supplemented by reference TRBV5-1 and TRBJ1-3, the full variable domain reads KAGVTQTPRYLIKTRGQQVTLSCSPISGHRSVSWYQQTPGQGLQFLFEYFSETQRNKGNFPGRFSGRQFSNSRSEMNVSTLELGDSALYLCASRPTVSGNTIYFGEGSWLTVV.

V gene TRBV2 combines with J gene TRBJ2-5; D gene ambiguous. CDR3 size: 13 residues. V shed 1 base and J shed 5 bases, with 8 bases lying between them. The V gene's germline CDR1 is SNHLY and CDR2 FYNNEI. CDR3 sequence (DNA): TGTGCCAGCAGTGAAGAGTTGGGGGAGACCCAGTACTTC. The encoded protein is CASSEELGETQYF.

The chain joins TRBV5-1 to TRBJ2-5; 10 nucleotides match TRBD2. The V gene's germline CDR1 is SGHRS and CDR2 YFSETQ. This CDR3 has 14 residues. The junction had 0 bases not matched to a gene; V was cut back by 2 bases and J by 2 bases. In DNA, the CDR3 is TGCGCCAGCAGCTTTAGCGGGGGGCAAGAGACCCAGTACTTC. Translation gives CASSFSGGQETQYF.

This CDR3 is CASSSGQGSQPQHF. DNA of the CDR3: TGCGCCAGCAGCTCGGGACAGGGAAGTCAGCCCCAGCATTTT. The chain uses TRBV5-1 and TRBJ1-5; 9 nucleotides match TRBD1. Germline values: CDR1 SGHRS, CDR2 YFSETQ. This CDR3 contains 14 residues. The J segment lost 6 bases and the V segment lost 3 bases, leaving 4 bases of the junction unmatched.

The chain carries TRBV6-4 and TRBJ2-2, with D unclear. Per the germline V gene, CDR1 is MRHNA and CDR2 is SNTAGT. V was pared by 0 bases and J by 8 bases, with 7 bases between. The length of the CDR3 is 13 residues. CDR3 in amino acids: CASSDSRLGELFF. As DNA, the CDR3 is TGTGCCAGCAGTGACTCCCGGCTTGGGGAGCTGTTTTTT.

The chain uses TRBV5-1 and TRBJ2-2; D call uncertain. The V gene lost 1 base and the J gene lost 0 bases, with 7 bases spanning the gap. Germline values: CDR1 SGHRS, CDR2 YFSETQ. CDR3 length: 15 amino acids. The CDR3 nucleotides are TGCGCCAGCAGCTTGCGCAGCGCGAACACCGGGGAGCTGTTTTTT. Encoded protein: CASSLRSANTGELFF.

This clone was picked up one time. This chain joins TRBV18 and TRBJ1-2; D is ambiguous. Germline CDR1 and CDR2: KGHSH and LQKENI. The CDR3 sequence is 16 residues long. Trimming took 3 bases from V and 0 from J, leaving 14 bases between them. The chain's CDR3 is CASSPFSRQSNYGYTF. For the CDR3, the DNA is TGTGCCAGCTCACCGTTTTCCAGGCAATCTAACTATGGCTACACCTTC.

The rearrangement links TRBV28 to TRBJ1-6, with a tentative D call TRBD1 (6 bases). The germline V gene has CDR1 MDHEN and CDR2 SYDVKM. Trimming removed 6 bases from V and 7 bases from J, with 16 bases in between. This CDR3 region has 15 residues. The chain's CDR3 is CASRPSTGSNSPLHF. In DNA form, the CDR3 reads TGTGCCAGCAGACCATCGACAGGCTCGAATTCACCCCTCCACTTT.

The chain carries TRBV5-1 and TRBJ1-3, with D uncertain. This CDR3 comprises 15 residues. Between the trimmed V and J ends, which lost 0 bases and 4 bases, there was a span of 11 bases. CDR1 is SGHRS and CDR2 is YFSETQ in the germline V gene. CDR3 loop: CASSLGLITGNTIYF. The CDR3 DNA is TGCGCCAGCAGCTTGGGGCTCATTACGGGAAACACCATATATTTT. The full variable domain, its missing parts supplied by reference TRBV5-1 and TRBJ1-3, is KAGVTQTPRYLIKTRGQQVTLSCSPISGHRSVSWYQQTPGQGLQFLFEYFSETQRNKGNFPGRFSGRQFSNSRSEMNVSTLELGDSALYLCASSLGLITGNTIYFGEGSWLTVV.

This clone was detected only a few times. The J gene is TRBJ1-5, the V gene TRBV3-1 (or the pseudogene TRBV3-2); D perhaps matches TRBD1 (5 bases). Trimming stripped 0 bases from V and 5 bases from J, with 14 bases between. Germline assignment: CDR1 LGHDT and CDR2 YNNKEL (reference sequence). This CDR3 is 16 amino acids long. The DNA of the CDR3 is TGTGCCAGCAGCCAAGACGGTACTGGGGGTGATCAGCCCCAGCATTTT. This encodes CASSQDGTGGDQPQHF.

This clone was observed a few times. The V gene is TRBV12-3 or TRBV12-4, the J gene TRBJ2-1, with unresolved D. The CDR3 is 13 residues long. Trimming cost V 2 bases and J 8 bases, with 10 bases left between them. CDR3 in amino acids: CASSLNGLDEQFF. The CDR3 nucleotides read TGTGCCAGCAGTTTAAACGGCCTGGATGAGCAGTTCTTC.

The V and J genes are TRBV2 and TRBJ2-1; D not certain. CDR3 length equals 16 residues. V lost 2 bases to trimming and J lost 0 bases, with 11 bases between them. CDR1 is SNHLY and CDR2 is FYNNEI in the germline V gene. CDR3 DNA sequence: TGTGCCAGCAGTGAAACGGCGGTCAGCTCCTACAATGAGCAGTTCTTC. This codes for CASSETAVSSYNEQFF.

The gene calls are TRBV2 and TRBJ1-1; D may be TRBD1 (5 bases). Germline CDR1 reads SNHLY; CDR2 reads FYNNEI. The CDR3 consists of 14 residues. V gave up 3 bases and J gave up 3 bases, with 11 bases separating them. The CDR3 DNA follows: TGTGCCAGCAGTGACTCAGGGTTTCACACTGAAGCTTTCTTT. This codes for CASSDSGFHTEAFF. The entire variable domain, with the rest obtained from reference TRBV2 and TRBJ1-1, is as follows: EPEVTQTPSHQVTQMGQEVILRCVPISNHLYFYWYRQILGQKVEFLVSFYNNEISEKSEIFDDQFSVERPDGSNFTLKIRSTKLEDSAMYFCASSDSGFHTEAFFGQGTRLTVV.

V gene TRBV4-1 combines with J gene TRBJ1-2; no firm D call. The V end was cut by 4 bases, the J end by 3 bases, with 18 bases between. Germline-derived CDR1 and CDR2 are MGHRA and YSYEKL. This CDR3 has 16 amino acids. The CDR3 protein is CASSPGMSGPYYGYTF. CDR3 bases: TGCGCCAGCAGCCCTGGCATGTCGGGCCCCTACTATGGCTACACCTTC.

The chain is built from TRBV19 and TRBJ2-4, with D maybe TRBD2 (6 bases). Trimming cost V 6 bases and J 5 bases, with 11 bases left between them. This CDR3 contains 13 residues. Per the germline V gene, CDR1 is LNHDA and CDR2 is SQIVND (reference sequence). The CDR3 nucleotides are TGTGCCAGTAGAGGAGGGAGTCAAAACATTCAGTACTTC. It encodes CASRGGSQNIQYF. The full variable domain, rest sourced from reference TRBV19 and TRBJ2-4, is DGGITQSPKYLFRKEGQNVTLSCEQNLNHDAMYWYRQDPGQGLRLIYYSQIVNDFQKGDIAEGYSVSREKKESFPLTVTSAQKNPTAFYLCASRGGSQNIQYFGAGTRLSVL.

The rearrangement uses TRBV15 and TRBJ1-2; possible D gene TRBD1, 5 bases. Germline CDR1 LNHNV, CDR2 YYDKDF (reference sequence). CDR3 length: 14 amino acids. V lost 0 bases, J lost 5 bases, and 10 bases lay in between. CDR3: CATSRDRVMYGYTF. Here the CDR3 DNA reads TGTGCCACCAGCAGAGACAGGGTTATGTATGGCTACACCTTC.

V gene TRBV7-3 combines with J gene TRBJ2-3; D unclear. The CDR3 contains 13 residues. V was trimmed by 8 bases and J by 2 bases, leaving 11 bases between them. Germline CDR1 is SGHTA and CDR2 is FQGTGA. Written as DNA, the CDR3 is TGTGCCAGCGGTTTCGACCTCACAGATACGCAGTATTTT. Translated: CASGFDLTDTQYF.

CDR3 residues: CASSSGQPYSNQPQHF. In DNA, the CDR3 is TGTGCCAGCAGCTCGGGACAGCCTTATAGCAATCAGCCCCAGCATTTT. This chain uses TRBV7-8 with TRBJ1-5, with 7 bases fitting TRBD1. The CDR3 is made up of 16 amino acids. The V segment lost 4 bases and the J segment 0 bases; nucleotides outside the gene matches: 6. The germline V gene encodes CDR1 SGHVS and CDR2 FQNEAQ.

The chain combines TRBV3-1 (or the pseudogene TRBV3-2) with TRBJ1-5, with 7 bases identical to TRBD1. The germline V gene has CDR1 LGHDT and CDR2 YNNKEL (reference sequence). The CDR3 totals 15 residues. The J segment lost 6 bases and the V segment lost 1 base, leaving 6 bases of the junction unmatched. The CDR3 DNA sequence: TGTGCCAGCAGCCAAGGGGACAGTCGGAGTCAGCCCCAGCATTTT. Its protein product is CASSQGDSRSQPQHF.

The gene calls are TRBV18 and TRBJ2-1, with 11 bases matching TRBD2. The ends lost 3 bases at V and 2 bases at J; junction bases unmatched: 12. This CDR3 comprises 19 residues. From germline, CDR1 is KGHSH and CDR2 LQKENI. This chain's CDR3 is CASSPLAGGLSSTYNEQFF. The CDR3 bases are TGTGCCAGCTCACCTCTAGCGGGGGGTCTATCTTCTACCTACAATGAGCAGTTCTTC.

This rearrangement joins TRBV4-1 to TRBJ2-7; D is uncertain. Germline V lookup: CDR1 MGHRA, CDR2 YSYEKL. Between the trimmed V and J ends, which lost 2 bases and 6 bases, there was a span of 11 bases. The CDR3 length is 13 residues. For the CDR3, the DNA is TGCGCCAGCAGCCAAAGGTTGGGTACCGAGCAGTACGTC. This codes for CASSQRLGTEQYV.